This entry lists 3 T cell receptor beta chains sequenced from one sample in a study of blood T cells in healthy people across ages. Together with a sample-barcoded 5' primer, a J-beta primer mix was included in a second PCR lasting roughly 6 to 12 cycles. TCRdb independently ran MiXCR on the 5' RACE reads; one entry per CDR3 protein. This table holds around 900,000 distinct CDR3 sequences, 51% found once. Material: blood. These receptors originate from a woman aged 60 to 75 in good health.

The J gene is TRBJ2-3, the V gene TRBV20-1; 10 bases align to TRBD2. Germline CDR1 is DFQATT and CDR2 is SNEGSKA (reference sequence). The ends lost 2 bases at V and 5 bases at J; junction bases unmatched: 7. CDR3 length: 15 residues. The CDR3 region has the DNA TGCAGTGCTAGATTCCTAGCGGGAGTGAAAGATACGCAGTATTTT. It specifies CSARFLAGVKDTQYF.

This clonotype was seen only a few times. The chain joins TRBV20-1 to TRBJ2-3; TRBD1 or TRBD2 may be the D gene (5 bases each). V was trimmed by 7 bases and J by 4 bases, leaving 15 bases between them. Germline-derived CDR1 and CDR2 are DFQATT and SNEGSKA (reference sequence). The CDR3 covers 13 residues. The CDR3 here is CSVDGTVPDTQYF. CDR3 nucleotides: TGCAGTGTCGACGGGACCGTTCCAGATACGCAGTATTTT.

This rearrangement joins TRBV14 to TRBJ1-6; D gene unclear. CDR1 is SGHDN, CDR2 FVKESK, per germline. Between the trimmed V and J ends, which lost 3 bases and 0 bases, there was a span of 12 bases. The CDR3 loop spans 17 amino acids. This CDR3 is CASSHEVRSSYNSPLHF. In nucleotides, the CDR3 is TGTGCCAGCAGCCATGAAGTACGGAGCTCCTATAATTCACCCCTCCACTTT.